The present T cell receptor (beta chain) was sequenced within a study of shared clonotypes between healthy human individuals (dated by TCRdb to about 2020). Regarding the research as a whole: Three men and a couple of women, aged 18 to 49 years, made up the cohort. For each donor, CD4 naive and CD4 memory were each given three plates, CD8 naive was given two plates, and CD8 memory was given one plate. To increase sequencing depth and limit assay-specific biases, TCR repertoire library preparation and sequencing were carried out by different laboratories using diverse techniques. Blood TCR repertoires of five healthy adults were deeply sequenced to estimate repertoire size and the extent of clonotype sharing between individuals. Between about 0.94 and 8.9 billion PBMCs per donor were obtained by leukapheresis. Results and caveats for the whole study, not just this receptor: Pairwise subsampling led to the expectation that sequencing depth would affect the degree of clonotype sharing among donors. Around 5% of naive CD4, roughly 3.5% of naive CD8, approximately 2.2% of memory CD4, and 0.4% of memory CD8 clonotypes were shared across four donors. Because the study included a small number of donors, the genetic and exposure-history diversity represented was limited. Larger estimated clonotype richness was generally found for naive subsets than for memory subsets. Sampling was limited to blood, and TCR repertoires in tissue likely differ from TCR repertoires in blood. Incomplete sequencing was indicated by rarefaction of sorted-subset datasets, despite the large sequencing depth. Compared with non-shared clonotypes, the clonotypes found in all four sorted-subset donors had higher generation probabilities.

TCR CDR3 regions were amplified from genomic DNA by multiplex PCR using the deep immunoSEQ assay. Extracted genomic DNA from each cell subset was distributed evenly across all wells of several immunoSEQ 96-well plates, and each plate was treated as a replicate. Each replicate PCR for sorted subsets received around 210 ng genomic DNA, equal to 30,000 or so T cell genomes. Purified libraries were quantified with a Qubit 3.0 fluorometer, sized on a Bioanalyzer 2100, and re-quantified with the KAPA Library Quantification kit. A separate single-read 150-cycle Illumina NextSeq 550 flow cell was used to sequence each immunoSEQ 96-well plate. Per the source publication's procedure: Because the immunoSEQ output included only junctional sequences and no quality scores, the filtering could not be the same as the filtering used for full-length reads. To assign V/J genes and CDR3, sequences were annotated using PyIR, a Python wrapper for IgBLAST v1.9, with IMGT germline references. Reads were removed for weak V/J assignments (E-value above 1e-6), missing CDR3, stop codons, out-of-frame junctions, or ambiguous translated residues. V3J clonotypes were defined by identical inferred V gene, J gene, and CDR3 amino acid sequence. The percentage overlap between two repertoires was calculated by dividing the number of shared unique clonotypes by the size of the smaller repertoire. Three approaches were used to assess repertoire richness: RTK rarefaction, the Chao1 estimator, and Recon v2.1 estimates of unobserved clonotypes. Generation probabilities for all TCRbeta clonotypes obtained by the gDNA method from several donors were computed using OLGA. Imported from immuneACCESS, the table was reduced by TCRdb to in-frame sequences with V and J called. These copies leave out some clones; in studies compared against another copy, an unresolved V gene accounts for under half, and the cause of the remainder is not known. That table gives V, J and clone size, and the DNA gave D and trimming. A total of about 770,000 clones appear in this sample, approximately 72% of them only once. The top ten clones comprise more than 1.5% of the sample.

The donors were healthy, HIV-negative adults with no recently reported acute infections or vaccinations. Only Caucasian adults living in Nashville, Tennessee, USA were represented among the donors. Magnetic negative selection was used to enrich CD4+ T cells, after which naive cells were positively selected on CD45RA and the negative fraction became the memory subset. Blood was collected by leukapheresis, and PBMCs were isolated by Ficoll-Histopaque density gradient centrifugation and then cryopreserved in liquid nitrogen vapor phase. Purity and quantity of every magnetically sorted T cell population were checked by analytical flow cytometry. Genomic DNA was isolated from each sorted fraction and quantified by UV absorbance on a Nanodrop 2000c. The germline V gene yields MDHEN for CDR1 and SYDVKM for CDR2. The CDR3 runs 13 amino acids, cysteine and phenylalanine included. The CDR3 DNA has 39 bases and is translated from base 1. V drops 1 base and J drops 10 bases, leaving 13 bases in between.

With respect to this clone: Its antigen remains unidentified. No base-level quality is on record; no much larger clone is a single base apart.

The chain couples TRBV28 to TRBJ1-1, with the D gene not clear enough to name. The sequencing sample was made of memory CD4+ T cells sorted from blood. According to the study, the label for this sample's cell subset or site signals: CD45RA-negative fraction. This TCR was recovered from a woman aged 25-40 years in good health. The DNA reads as follows: TGTGCCAGCAGTTTATATGCGGGCGCTTTAGCTTTCTTT. Its protein is CASSLYAGALAFF.